Listed below are T cell receptor beta chains from one sample, sequenced in a study of blood T cell repertoires in COVID-19. The data were produced by immunoSEQ multiplex PCR, yet TCRdb's version contains in-frame clones alone and is incomplete. The data show a few hundred thousand clones, 65% to 90% seen once. Sequencing was performed on peripheral blood. Receptor source: a human donor in a cohort sampled during active COVID-19. Each CDR3 is given with its conserved first and last residue. The D gene is left open where the match is weak. Not every row has a clone size; where given, it reads once, few, many or a size class.

CDR3: CASHRDGNQPQHF
DNA: TGTGCCAGCCACAGGGACGGCAATCAGCCCCAGCATTTT
J: TRBJ1-5
D: NA
size: NA
V: TRBV2

CDR3: CASRYRGSETQYF
DNA: TGTGCCAGCAGATACAGGGGATCAGAGACCCAGTACTTC
J: TRBJ2-5
D: TRBD1
size: NA
V: TRBV12-3/TRBV12-4

CDR3: CASSTRQKNQPQHF
DNA: TGTGCCAGTAGTACCAGACAGAAGAATCAGCCCCAGCATTTT
J: TRBJ1-5
D: NA
size: NA
V: TRBV19

CDR3: CASGEDRGLGGYTF
DNA: TGTGCCAGCGGGGAGGACAGGGGTCTCGGTGGCTACACCTTC
J: TRBJ1-2
D: TRBD1
size: NA
V: TRBV27

CDR3: CAELWGEKLFF
DNA: TGCGCCGAGCTATGGGGCGAAAAACTGTTTTTT
J: TRBJ1-4
D: NA
size: NA
V: TRBV10-1

CDR3: CSGVTRRLTQYF
DNA: TGCAGCGGGGTGACCCGGAGGTTGACCCAGTACTTC
J: TRBJ2-5
D: NA
size: NA
V: TRBV29-1

CDR3: CASRPTGPFNQPQHF
DNA: TGTGCCAGCAGGCCGACAGGGCCCTTTAATCAGCCCCAGCATTTT
J: TRBJ1-5
D: TRBD1
size: NA
V: TRBV28

CDR3: CAWDRGWNEQFF
DNA: TGTGCCTGGGACAGGGGCTGGAATGAGCAGTTCTTC
J: TRBJ2-1
D: TRBD1
size: NA
V: TRBV30

CDR3: CASSISSGRVYEQYF
DNA: TGTGCCAGTAGTATTTCCAGCGGGAGGGTGTACGAGCAGTACTTC
J: TRBJ2-7
D: TRBD2
size: NA
V: TRBV19

CDR3: CASSSSGSGYEQYF
DNA: TGTGCCAGCAGCTCCAGCGGGAGTGGTTACGAGCAGTACTTC
J: TRBJ2-7
D: TRBD2
size: many
V: TRBV7-2

CDR3: CASSDWTSGPWEQYF
DNA: TGTGCCAGCAGTGACTGGACTAGCGGGCCGTGGGAGCAGTACTTC
J: TRBJ2-7
D: TRBD2
size: NA
V: TRBV6-4

CDR3: CASSPGGHNTEAFF
DNA: TGTGCCAGCTCACCAGGAGGGCACAACACTGAAGCTTTCTTT
J: TRBJ1-1
D: NA
size: NA
V: TRBV18

CDR3: CASRHSGTGGLRLTRRELFF
DNA: TGTGCCAGCAGACATTCAGGGACAGGGGGCTTGCGGCTAACTCGACGGGAGCTGTTTTTT
J: TRBJ2-2
D: TRBD1
size: NA
V: TRBV27

CDR3: CAISEARQNNEQFF
DNA: TGTGCCATCAGTGAAGCGAGACAGAACAATGAGCAGTTCTTC
J: TRBJ2-1
D: NA
size: NA
V: TRBV10-3

CDR3: CASRYWDTLLGTEAFF
DNA: TGTGCCAGCCGTTATTGGGACACCTTGTTGGGGACTGAAGCTTTCTTT
J: TRBJ1-1
D: NA
size: NA
V: TRBV6-5

CDR3: CASSLALYQDRSSGANVLTF
DNA: TGTGCCAGCAGCTTAGCCCTTTACCAGGACAGAAGCTCTGGGGCCAACGTCCTGACTTTC
J: TRBJ2-6
D: NA
size: NA
V: TRBV7-8

CDR3: CASSQEAASGAPNTDTQYF
DNA: TGTGCCAGCAGCCAAGAGGCGGCTAGCGGGGCCCCCAACACAGATACGCAGTATTTT
J: TRBJ2-3
D: TRBD2
size: NA
V: TRBV4-2

CDR3: CASSHREKGTEAFF
DNA: TGCGCCAGCAGCCACCGGGAAAAAGGCACTGAAGCTTTCTTT
J: TRBJ1-1
D: NA
size: NA
V: TRBV4-3

CDR3: CASSLMVGSLYEQYF
DNA: TGTGCCAGCAGCTTAATGGTGGGCAGCCTCTACGAGCAGTACTTC
J: TRBJ2-7
D: NA
size: few
V: TRBV7-3

CDR3: CASSQDAGTPANTGELFF
DNA: TGTGCCAGCAGCCAAGATGCCGGGACACCTGCGAACACCGGGGAGCTGTTTTTT
J: TRBJ2-2
D: NA
size: NA
V: TRBV4-2

CDR3: CASSVAPQGRGYTF
DNA: TGTGCCAGCAGCGTAGCTCCACAGGGGAGAGGCTACACCTTC
J: TRBJ1-2
D: TRBD1
size: NA
V: TRBV9

CDR3: CASDRGGMNTEAFF
DNA: TGTGCCAGCGACCGGGGCGGGATGAACACTGAAGCTTTCTTT
J: TRBJ1-1
D: NA
size: NA
V: TRBV18

CDR3: CASSRTRGNTEAFF
DNA: TGTGCCAGCTCCCGAACTCGGGGGAACACTGAAGCTTTCTTT
J: TRBJ1-1
D: NA
size: NA
V: TRBV18

CDR3: CASSPPAGRYNEQFF
DNA: TGCGCCAGCAGCCCTCCCGCGGGCCGGTACAATGAGCAGTTCTTC
J: TRBJ2-1
D: NA
size: once
V: TRBV5-1

CDR3: CASSLDSLLFNSPLHF
DNA: TGCGCCAGCAGCCTGGACAGCCTTCTCTTTAATTCACCCCTCCACTTT
J: TRBJ1-6
D: NA
size: NA
V: TRBV5-1

CDR3: CASSLVQGRGTEAFF
DNA: TGTGCCAGCAGTTTGGTCCAGGGGCGAGGTACTGAAGCTTTCTTT
J: TRBJ1-1
D: NA
size: NA
V: TRBV28

CDR3: CASSLGGGRVYEQYF
DNA: TGTGCCAGCAGCCTCGGGGGCGGGAGGGTATACGAGCAGTACTTC
J: TRBJ2-7
D: TRBD2
size: NA
V: TRBV7-2

CDR3: CASSIRDYTEAFF
DNA: TGTGCCAGTAGTATACGGGATTACACTGAAGCTTTCTTT
J: TRBJ1-1
D: NA
size: NA
V: TRBV19

CDR3: CASSVVPGGDYGYTF
DNA: TGTGCCAGCAGCGTAGTTCCAGGGGGCGACTATGGCTACACCTTC
J: TRBJ1-2
D: TRBD1
size: NA
V: TRBV9

CDR3: CASSLGGGLTYEQYF
DNA: TGTGCCAGCAGCTTAGGGGGGGGGCTGACCTACGAGCAGTACTTC
J: TRBJ2-7
D: NA
size: NA
V: TRBV7-2

CDR3: CASSFSIWTEAFF
DNA: TGTGCCAGCAGTTTTTCTATTTGGACTGAAGCTTTCTTT
J: TRBJ1-1
D: NA
size: NA
V: TRBV28

CDR3: CASRPTSGTAFEQYF
DNA: TGTGCCAGCAGACCCACTAGCGGAACTGCCTTCGAGCAGTACTTC
J: TRBJ2-7
D: TRBD2
size: NA
V: TRBV7-3

CDR3: CASSGPGQGYNEQFF
DNA: TGTGCCAGCAGCGGGCCGGGACAGGGGTACAATGAGCAGTTCTTC
J: TRBJ2-1
D: TRBD1
size: NA
V: TRBV9

CDR3: CASSLGQANTEAFF
DNA: TGTGCCAGCAGCCTCGGACAGGCGAACACTGAAGCTTTCTTT
J: TRBJ1-1
D: TRBD1
size: NA
V: TRBV7-8

CDR3: CASSIFRTGANVLTF
DNA: TGTGCCAGTAGTATCTTCAGGACTGGGGCCAACGTCCTGACTTTC
J: TRBJ2-6
D: NA
size: NA
V: TRBV19

CDR3: CASSRLVVNEQFF
DNA: TGTGCCAGCAGTCGACTAGTGGTAAATGAGCAGTTCTTC
J: TRBJ2-1
D: NA
size: NA
V: TRBV2

CDR3: CAWSVGAGGQFF
DNA: TGTGCCTGGAGTGTCGGAGCAGGGGGGCAGTTCTTC
J: TRBJ2-1
D: TRBD1
size: NA
V: TRBV30

CDR3: CSVAGTGGGETQYF
DNA: TGCAGCGTAGCCGGGACAGGGGGCGGAGAGACCCAGTACTTC
J: TRBJ2-5
D: TRBD1
size: NA
V: TRBV29-1

CDR3: CAWGPGGSGYTF
DNA: TGTGCCTGGGGCCCGGGGGGGTCTGGCTACACCTTC
J: TRBJ1-2
D: NA
size: NA
V: TRBV30

CDR3: CASSVDDRVTEAFF
DNA: TGTGCCAGCAGCGTAGATGACAGGGTCACTGAAGCTTTCTTT
J: TRBJ1-1
D: TRBD1
size: NA
V: TRBV9

CDR3: CASSLASPAGDTDTQYF
DNA: TGTGCCAGCAGCTTGGCCTCTCCAGCGGGAGATACAGATACGCAGTATTTT
J: TRBJ2-3
D: TRBD2
size: NA
V: TRBV11-2

CDR3: CASSRLAGGWTDTQYF
DNA: TGTGCCAGCAGCCGGTTAGCGGGAGGGTGGACAGATACGCAGTATTTT
J: TRBJ2-3
D: TRBD2
size: NA
V: TRBV3-1/TRBV3-2

CDR3: CASSLGGTSRTGELFF
DNA: TGTGCCAGCAGCTTAGGAGGGACTAGCCGCACCGGGGAGCTGTTTTTT
J: TRBJ2-2
D: TRBD2
size: NA
V: TRBV7-8

CDR3: CASSLAGVSEAFF
DNA: TGTGCCAGCAGCTTGGCGGGGGTCTCAGAAGCTTTCTTT
J: TRBJ1-1
D: NA
size: NA
V: TRBV11-2